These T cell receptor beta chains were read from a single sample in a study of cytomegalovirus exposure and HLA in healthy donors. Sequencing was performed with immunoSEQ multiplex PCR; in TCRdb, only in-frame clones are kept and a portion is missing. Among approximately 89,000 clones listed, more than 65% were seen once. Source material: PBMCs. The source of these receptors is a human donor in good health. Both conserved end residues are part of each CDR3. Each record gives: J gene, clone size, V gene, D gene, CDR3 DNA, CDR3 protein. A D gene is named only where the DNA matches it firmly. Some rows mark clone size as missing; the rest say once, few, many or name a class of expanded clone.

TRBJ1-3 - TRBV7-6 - TGTGCCAGCAAACAGGCCCCCTCTGGAAACACCATATATTTT CASKQAPSGNTIYF
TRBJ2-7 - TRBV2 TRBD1 TGTGCCAGCAGAAAAAATCGACAGGGGGAGGTCTACGAGCAGTACTTC CASRKNRQGEVYEQYF
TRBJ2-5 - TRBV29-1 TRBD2 TGCAGCGTTGCCGGCGGGAGGGGAGAGACCCAGTACTTC CSVAGGRGETQYF
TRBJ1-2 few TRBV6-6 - TGTGCCAGCAGTGACCCACAGGGACACGGCTACACCTTC CASSDPQGHGYTF
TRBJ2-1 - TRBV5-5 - TGTGCCAGCAGCCTAGGGGTCTATACCTACAATGAGCAGTTCTTC CASSLGVYTYNEQFF
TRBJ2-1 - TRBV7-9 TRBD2 TGTGCCAGCAGCGAAGGGGCTAGCGGTCCACTGAGCTCCTACAATGAGCAGTTCTTC CASSEGASGPLSSYNEQFF
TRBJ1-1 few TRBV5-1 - TGCGCCAGCAGCTTGGGGGGGCGCACCGGTGAAGCTTTCTTT CASSLGGRTGEAFF
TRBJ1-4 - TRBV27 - TGTGCCAGCAGTTCCAATGACCCGGGGAATGAAAAACTGTTTTTT CASSSNDPGNEKLFF
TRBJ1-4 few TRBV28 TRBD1 TGTGCCAGCAGCCGTGAACAGGGGGCGGGGGAAAAACTGTTTTTT CASSREQGAGEKLFF
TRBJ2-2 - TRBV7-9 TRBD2 TGTGCCATTCCCAGGGGACTAGTTAGAAACACCGGGGAGCCGTTTTTT CAIPRGLVRNTGEPFF
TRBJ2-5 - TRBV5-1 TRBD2 TGCGCCAGCAGCTTGGGGGAACTAGCGGGAGGAGAGACCCAGTACTTC CASSLGELAGGETQYF
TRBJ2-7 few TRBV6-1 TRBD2 TGTGCCAGCACATCTAGCGGGGCCTACGAGCAGTACTTC CASTSSGAYEQYF
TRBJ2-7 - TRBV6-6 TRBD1 TGTGCCAGCAGTTACCCCAGGACAGGGGGAAGAGAGGAGCAGTACTTC CASSYPRTGGREEQYF
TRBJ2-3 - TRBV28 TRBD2 TGTGCCATTTCGCCGGGACTAGCGGGAGCCGATACGCAGTATTTT CAISPGLAGADTQYF
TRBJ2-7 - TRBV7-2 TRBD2 TGTGCCAGCAGCTACGGAGCGGGGGCCTACGAGCAGTACTTC CASSYGAGAYEQYF
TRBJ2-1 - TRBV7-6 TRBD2 TGTGCCAGCAGTTTAGCGGGAGCTGACTACAATGAGCAGTTCTTC CASSLAGADYNEQFF
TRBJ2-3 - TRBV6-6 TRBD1 TGTGCCAGCAGCCTAGGACAGGGGAACACAGATACGCAGTATTTT CASSLGQGNTDTQYF
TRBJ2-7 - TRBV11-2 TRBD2 TGTGCCAGCAGCTTAGGCGGGGGAAGCTCCTACGAGCAGTACTTC CASSLGGGSSYEQYF
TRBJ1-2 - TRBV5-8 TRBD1 TGTGCCAGCAGCCAGGACAGGGGACTCCACAACTATGGCTACACCTTC CASSQDRGLHNYGYTF
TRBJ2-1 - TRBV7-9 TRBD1 TGTGCCAGCAGCCATTCGGACAGGTTGAATGAGCAGTTCTTC CASSHSDRLNEQFF
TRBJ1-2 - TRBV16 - TGTGCCAGCAGCCAATCGGGCAGGCGTCGAGGCTACACCTTC CASSQSGRRRGYTF
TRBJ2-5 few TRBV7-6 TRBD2 TGTGCCAGCAGCTTGGGAAGGACCGGGGGGTTCGGGTTGTTGACCCAGTACTTC CASSLGRTGGFGLLTQYF
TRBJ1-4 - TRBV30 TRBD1 TGTGCCTGGAGTGGGGACAGGGAAGGGGATGAGAAACTGTTTTTT CAWSGDREGDEKLFF
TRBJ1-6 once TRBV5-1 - TGCGCCAGCAGCCCCGGGGGGGCCAATTCACCCCTCCACTTT CASSPGGANSPLHF
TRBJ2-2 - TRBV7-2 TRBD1 TGTGCCAGCAGCTTAGGACAGGGAAGGCTGTTTTTT CASSLGQGRLFF
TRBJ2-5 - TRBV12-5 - TGTGCTAGTGGTTTGTCGGGGGTTGGGACCCAGTACTTC CASGLSGVGTQYF
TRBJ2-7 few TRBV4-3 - TGCGCCAGCAGCCAAGAAGAGGGCAGCTCCTACGAGCAGTACTTC CASSQEEGSSYEQYF
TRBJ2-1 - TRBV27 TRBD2 TGTGCCAGCAGGCAGGGACTAGGGGTGAACGAGCAGTTCTTC CASRQGLGVNEQFF
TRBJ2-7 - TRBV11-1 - TGTGCCAGCAGCTTAGGAAGAGGCCCGACCTACGAGCAGTACTTC CASSLGRGPTYEQYF
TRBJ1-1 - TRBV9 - TGTGCCAGCAGCGTAGCTGCAGTGAACACTGAAGCTTTCTTT CASSVAAVNTEAFF
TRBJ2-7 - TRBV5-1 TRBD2 TGCGCCAGCAGTATAACTAGCGGGAGGGCCGAGGAGCAGTACTTC CASSITSGRAEEQYF